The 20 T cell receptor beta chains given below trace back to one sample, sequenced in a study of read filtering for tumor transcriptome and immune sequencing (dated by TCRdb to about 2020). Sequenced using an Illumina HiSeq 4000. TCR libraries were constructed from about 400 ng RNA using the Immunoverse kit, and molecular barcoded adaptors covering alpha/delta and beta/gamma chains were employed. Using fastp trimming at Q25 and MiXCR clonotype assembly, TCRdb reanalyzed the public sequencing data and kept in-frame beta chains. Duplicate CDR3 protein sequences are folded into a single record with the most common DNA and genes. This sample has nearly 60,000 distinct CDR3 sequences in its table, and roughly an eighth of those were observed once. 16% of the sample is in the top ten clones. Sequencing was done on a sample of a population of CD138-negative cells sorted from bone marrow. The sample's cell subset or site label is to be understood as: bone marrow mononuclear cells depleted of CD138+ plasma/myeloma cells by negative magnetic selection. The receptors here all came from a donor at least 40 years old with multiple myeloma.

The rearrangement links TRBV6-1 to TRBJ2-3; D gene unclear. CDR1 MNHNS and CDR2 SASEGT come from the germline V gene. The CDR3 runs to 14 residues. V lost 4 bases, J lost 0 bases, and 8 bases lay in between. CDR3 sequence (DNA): TGTGCCAGCAGTGTGACACTTAGCACAGATACGCAGTATTTT. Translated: CASSVTLSTDTQYF.

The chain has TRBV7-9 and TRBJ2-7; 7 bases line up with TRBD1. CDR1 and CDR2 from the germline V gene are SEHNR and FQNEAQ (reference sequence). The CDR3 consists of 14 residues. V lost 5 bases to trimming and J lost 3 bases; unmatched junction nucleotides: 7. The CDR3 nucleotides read TGTGCCAGCAGCCCCCTCTGGGACAGCTACGAGCAGTACTTC. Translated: CASSPLWDSYEQYF.

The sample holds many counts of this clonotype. CDR3 in amino acids: CASSVLPRTGEAFF. The DNA for the CDR3 is TGCGCCAGCAGCGTATTACCGAGGACAGGTGAAGCTTTCTTT. The genes are TRBV10-2 and TRBJ1-1; 7 nucleotides match TRBD1. J lost 7 bases, V lost 6 bases, and 11 bases had no gene match. CDR3 length equals 14 residues. The germline gives CDR1 WSHSY, CDR2 SAAADI.

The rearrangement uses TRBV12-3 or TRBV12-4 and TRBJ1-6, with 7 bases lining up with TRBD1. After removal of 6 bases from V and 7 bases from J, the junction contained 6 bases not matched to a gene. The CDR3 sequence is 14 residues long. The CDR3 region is CASRPQGRNSPLHF. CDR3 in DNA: TGTGCCAGCAGGCCACAGGGGCGGAATTCACCCCTCCACTTT.

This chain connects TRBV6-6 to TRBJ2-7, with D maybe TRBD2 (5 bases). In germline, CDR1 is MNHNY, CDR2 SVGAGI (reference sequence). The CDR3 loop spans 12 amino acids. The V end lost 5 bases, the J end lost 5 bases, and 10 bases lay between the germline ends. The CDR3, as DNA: TGTGCCAGCAGTCCCTACGGGGACGAGCAGTACTTC. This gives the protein CASSPYGDEQYF.

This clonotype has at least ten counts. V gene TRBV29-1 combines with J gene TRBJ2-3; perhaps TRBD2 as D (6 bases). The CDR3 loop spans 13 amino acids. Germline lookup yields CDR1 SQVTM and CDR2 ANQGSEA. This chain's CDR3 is CSQEGRYTDTQYF. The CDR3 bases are TGCAGTCAGGAGGGCAGATACACAGATACGCAGTATTTT.

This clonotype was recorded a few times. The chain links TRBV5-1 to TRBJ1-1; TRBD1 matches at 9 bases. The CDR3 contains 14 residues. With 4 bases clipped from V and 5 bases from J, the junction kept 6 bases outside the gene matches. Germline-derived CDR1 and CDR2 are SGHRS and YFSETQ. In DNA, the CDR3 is TGCGCCAGCAGCATAGGGACAGGGAAAACTGAAGCTTTCTTT. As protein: CASSIGTGKTEAFF.

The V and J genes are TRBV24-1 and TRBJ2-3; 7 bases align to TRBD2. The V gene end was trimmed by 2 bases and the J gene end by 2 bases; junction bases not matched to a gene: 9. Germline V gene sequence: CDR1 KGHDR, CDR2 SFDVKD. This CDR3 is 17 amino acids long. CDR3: CATSDSAGRGPTDTQYF. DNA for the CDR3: TGTGCCACCAGTGATTCGGCTGGGAGGGGCCCCACAGATACGCAGTATTTT.

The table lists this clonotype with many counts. CDR3 protein: CASARQGDYEQYF. CDR3 bases: TGTGCCAGCGCCCGACAGGGGGACTACGAGCAGTACTTC. This sequence joins TRBV28 and TRBJ2-7, with 9 bases that match TRBD1. The V segment lost 8 bases and the J segment 3 bases; nucleotides outside the gene matches: 5. CDR1 and CDR2 from the germline V gene are MDHEN and SYDVKM. The CDR3 runs to 13 residues.

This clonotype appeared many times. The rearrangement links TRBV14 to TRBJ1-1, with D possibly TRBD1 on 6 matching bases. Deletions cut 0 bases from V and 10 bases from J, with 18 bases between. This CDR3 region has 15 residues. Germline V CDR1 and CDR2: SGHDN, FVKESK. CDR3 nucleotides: TGTGCCAGCAGCCAAGATTTGAGGACCGCAGGGGCAGCTTTCTTT. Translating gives CASSQDLRTAGAAFF.

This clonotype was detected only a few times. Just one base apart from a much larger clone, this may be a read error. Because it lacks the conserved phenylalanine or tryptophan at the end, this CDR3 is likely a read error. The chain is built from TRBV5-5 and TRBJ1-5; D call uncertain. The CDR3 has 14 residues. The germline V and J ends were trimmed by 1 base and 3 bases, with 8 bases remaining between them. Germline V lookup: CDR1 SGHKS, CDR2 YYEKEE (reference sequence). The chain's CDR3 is CASSLLGFNQPQHS. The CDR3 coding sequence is TGTGCCAGCAGCTTGTTGGGTTTCAATCAGCCCCAGCATTCT.

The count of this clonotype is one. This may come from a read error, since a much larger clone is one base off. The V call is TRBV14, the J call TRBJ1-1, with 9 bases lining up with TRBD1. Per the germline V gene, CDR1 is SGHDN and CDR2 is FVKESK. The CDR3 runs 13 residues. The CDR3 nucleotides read TGTGCCTCAGGACAGGGGCTAAACACTGAAGCTCTCTTT. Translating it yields CASGQGLNTEALF.

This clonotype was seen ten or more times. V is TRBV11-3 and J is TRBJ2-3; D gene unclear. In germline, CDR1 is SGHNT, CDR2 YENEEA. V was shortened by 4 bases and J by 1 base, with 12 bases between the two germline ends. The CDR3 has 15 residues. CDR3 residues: CASSYRGSRTDTQYF. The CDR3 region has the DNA TGTGCCAGCAGCTATCGAGGTTCCCGCACAGATACGCAGTATTTT.

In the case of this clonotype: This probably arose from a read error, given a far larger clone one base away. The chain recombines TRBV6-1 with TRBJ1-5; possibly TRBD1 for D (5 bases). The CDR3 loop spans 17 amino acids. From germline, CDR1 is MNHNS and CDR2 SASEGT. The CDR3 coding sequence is TGTGCCAGCAGTCAAACGGGGGGATTCCCCGCCAATCAGCCCCGGCATTTT. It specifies CASSQTGGFPANQPRHF.

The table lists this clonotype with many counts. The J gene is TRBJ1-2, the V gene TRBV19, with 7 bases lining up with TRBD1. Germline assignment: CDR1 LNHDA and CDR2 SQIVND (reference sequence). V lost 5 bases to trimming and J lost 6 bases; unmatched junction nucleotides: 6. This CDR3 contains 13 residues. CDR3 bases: TGTGCCAGTAGTTCAACAGGGGAGGATGGCTACACCTTC. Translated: CASSSTGEDGYTF.

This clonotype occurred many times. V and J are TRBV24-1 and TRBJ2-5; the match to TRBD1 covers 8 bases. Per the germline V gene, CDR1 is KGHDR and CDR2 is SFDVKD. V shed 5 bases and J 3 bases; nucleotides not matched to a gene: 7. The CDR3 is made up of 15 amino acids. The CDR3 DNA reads TGTGCCACCAGTGCGGCAGGGGGCGCGGAAGAGACCCAGTACTTC. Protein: CATSAAGGAEETQYF.

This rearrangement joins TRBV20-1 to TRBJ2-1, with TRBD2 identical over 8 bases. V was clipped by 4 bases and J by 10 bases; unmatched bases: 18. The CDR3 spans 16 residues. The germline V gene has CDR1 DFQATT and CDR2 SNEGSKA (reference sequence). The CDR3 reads CSATTSLAGTWNEQFF. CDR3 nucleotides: TGCAGTGCTACGACCTCATTAGCGGGGACATGGAACGAGCAGTTCTTC.

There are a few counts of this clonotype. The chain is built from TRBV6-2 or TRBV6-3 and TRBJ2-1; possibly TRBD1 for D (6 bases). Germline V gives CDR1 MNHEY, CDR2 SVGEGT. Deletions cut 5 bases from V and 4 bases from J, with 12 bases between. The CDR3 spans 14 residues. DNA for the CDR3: TGTGCCAGCAGTCCACTTACAGGGTACAATGAGCAGTTCTTC. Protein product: CASSPLTGYNEQFF.

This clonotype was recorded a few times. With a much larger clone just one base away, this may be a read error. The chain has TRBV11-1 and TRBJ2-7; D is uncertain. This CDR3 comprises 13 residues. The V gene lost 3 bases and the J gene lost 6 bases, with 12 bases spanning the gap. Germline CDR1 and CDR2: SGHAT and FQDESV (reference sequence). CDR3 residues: CASSFCPFGEQYF. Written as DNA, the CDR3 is TGTGCCAGCAGCTTTTGTCCCTTCGGCGAGCAGTACTTC.

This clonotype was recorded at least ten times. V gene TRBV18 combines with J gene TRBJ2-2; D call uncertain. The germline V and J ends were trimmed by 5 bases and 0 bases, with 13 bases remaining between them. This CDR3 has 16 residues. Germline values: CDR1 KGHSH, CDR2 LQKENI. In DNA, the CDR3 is TGTGCCAGCTCAGAACATGTACTTACGAACACCGGGGAGCTGTTTTTT. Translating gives CASSEHVLTNTGELFF.